A single sample gave rise to the 3 T cell receptor beta chains below, sequenced in a study of a mutant IDH1 vaccine in newly diagnosed glioma. Time point noted: week 35, safety follow-up. Vaccination comprised doses that each held 300 ug of mutant IDH1 20-mer peptide, plus topical imiquimod. What these receptors recognize is not known. The protocol was immunoSEQ multiplex PCR, while the TCRdb copy is restricted to in-frame clones and leaves out a portion. Counted here are fewer than 35,000 clones, roughly four fifths occurring once; the ten biggest clones make up just over 15%. The material sequenced was PBMCs, taken from a glioma patient whose treatment included an IDH1 peptide vaccine. These receptors were taken from a man aged 30-40 years with glioma.

The CDR3 spells CASSEASGGAYEQYF. Written as DNA, the CDR3 is TGTGCCAGCAGTGAAGCCAGCGGTGGCGCCTACGAGCAGTACTTC. The rearrangement links TRBV6-1 to TRBJ2-7; the D gene is possibly TRBD2 (5 bases). V was cut by 0 bases and J by 2 bases, with 11 bases left in between. CDR1 is MNHNS, CDR2 SASEGT, per germline. This CDR3 has 15 residues.

This chain connects TRBV7-9 to TRBJ2-1, with 10 bases fitting TRBD2. Germline-derived CDR1 and CDR2 are SEHNR and FQNEAQ (reference sequence). Trimming cost V 11 bases and J 9 bases; bases outside gene matches: 7. CDR3 size: 12 residues. The CDR3 sequence is CAGGTSDSEQFF. The CDR3 region has the DNA TGTGCCGGGGGGACTAGCGATAGTGAGCAGTTCTTC.

V is TRBV7-9 and J is TRBJ2-7, with 8 bases aligning to TRBD1. The CDR3 consists of 15 residues. CDR1 and CDR2 (germline): SEHNR, FQNEAQ (reference sequence). J was trimmed by 2 bases and V by 5 bases; bases with no gene match: 8. The CDR3, as DNA: TGTGCCAGCAGCCGACCGGTGGGACAGGCCTACGAGCAGTACTTC. Protein sequence: CASSRPVGQAYEQYF.